Listed here are 8 T cell receptor beta chains from one sample, sequenced in a study of T cell repertoires in cytomegalovirus infection. Each CDR3 protein is one row after TCRdb ran MiXCR on the reads. The sample holds 310,000 or so distinct CDR3 sequences; around 25% are singletons and the top ten take 10% to 15%. These receptors lack a known antigen. The sequencing used cultured PBMCs, collected from culture after CMV antigen stimulation. All receptors derive from a human donor in good health (CMV status not recorded). Some clones in this sample may be carry-over from other donors' samples.

This clonotype was counted only a few times. The rearrangement joins TRBV5-4 to TRBJ1-1; D ambiguous. CDR3 size: 11 residues. With 6 bases removed from V and 5 bases from J, the gap between germline ends came to 8 bases. CDR1 and CDR2 from the germline V gene are SGHNT and YYREEE (reference sequence). For the CDR3, the DNA is TGTGCCAGCACCTTTCTAACTGAAGCTTTCTTT. It codes for CASTFLTEAFF.

The gene calls are TRBV19 and TRBJ2-6, with 8 bases fitting TRBD2. With V trimmed by 4 bases and J by 2 bases, 4 bases remained unmatched. Germline values: CDR1 LNHDA, CDR2 SQIVND (reference sequence). The CDR3 spans 16 residues. This CDR3 is CASSTGGRTGANVLTF. The CDR3, as DNA: TGTGCCAGTAGTACGGGGGGGCGAACTGGGGCCAACGTCCTGACTTTC.

The chain joins TRBV6-2 or TRBV6-3 to TRBJ2-1; D gene uncertain. Trimming removed 4 bases from V and 4 bases from J, with 8 bases in between. Germline assignment: CDR1 MNHEY and CDR2 SVGEGT. The CDR3 extends over 13 amino acids. This CDR3 is CASSSPRYNEQFF. CDR3 nucleotides: TGTGCCAGCAGTTCCCCTCGTTACAATGAGCAGTTCTTC.

V gene TRBV7-3 combines with J gene TRBJ1-6; the D is unclear. In germline, CDR1 is SGHTA, CDR2 FQGTGA. The length of the CDR3 is 13 residues. The V end was cut by 1 base, the J end by 5 bases, with 3 bases between. The CDR3 here is CASSLSDNSPLHF. CDR3 in DNA: TGTGCCAGCAGCTTAAGTGATAATTCACCCCTCCACTTT.

The gene calls are TRBV14 and TRBJ2-1, with 7 bases fitting TRBD2. The CDR3 consists of 15 residues. The germline CDR1 and CDR2 sequences are SGHDN and FVKESK. V lost 4 bases, J lost 10 bases, and 13 bases stayed unmatched. CDR3 region: CASSLLGREVEEQFF. The DNA for the CDR3 is TGTGCCAGCAGCCTTCTTGGCCGGGAGGTAGAAGAGCAGTTCTTC.

This sequence joins TRBV19 and TRBJ2-1, with unresolved D. The CDR3 covers 15 residues. V lost 5 bases and J lost 6, with 17 bases in between. Germline V gives CDR1 LNHDA, CDR2 SQIVND (reference sequence). CDR3 coding DNA: TGTGCCAGTAGTTTTGGCGGTACTTCCCCCAATGAGCAGTTCTTC. Amino acids: CASSFGGTSPNEQFF.

This chain joins TRBV28 and TRBJ2-1; possible D gene TRBD2, 5 bases. The V gene lost 2 bases and the J gene lost 7 bases, with 9 bases spanning the gap. The CDR3 runs 13 residues. The germline gives CDR1 MDHEN, CDR2 SYDVKM. CDR3 coding DNA: TGTGCCAGCAGTTTAGAGGGCCTGAATGAGCAGTTCTTC. It is translated as CASSLEGLNEQFF. Full variable domain (missing parts from reference TRBV28 and TRBJ2-1): DVKVTQSSRYLVKRTGEKVFLECVQDMDHENMFWYRQDPGLGLRLIYFSYDVKMKEKGDIPEGYSVSREKKERFSLILESASTNQTSMYLCASSLEGLNEQFFGPGTRLTVL.

This clonotype was seen only a few times. Here the CDR3 DNA reads TGTGCCAGCAGCCAAGGTGGAACTAGTGACACTGAAGCTTTCTTT. Protein: CASSQGGTSDTEAFF. This chain links TRBV14 with TRBJ1-1; the D is unclear. The CDR3 is made up of 15 amino acids. V shed 1 base and J shed 3 bases, with 12 bases lying between them. Germline lookup yields CDR1 SGHDN and CDR2 FVKESK.